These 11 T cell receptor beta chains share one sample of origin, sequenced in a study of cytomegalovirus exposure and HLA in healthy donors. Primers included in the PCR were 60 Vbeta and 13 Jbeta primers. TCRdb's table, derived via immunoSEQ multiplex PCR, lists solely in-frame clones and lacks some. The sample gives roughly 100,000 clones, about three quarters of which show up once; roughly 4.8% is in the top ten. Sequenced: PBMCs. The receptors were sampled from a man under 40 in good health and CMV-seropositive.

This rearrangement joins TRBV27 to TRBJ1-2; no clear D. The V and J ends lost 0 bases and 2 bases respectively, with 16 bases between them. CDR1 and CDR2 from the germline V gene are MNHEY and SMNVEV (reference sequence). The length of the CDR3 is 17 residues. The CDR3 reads CASSLSRGGRPNYGYTF. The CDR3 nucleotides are TGTGCCAGCAGTTTATCCCGAGGCGGGCGACCCAACTATGGCTACACCTTC.

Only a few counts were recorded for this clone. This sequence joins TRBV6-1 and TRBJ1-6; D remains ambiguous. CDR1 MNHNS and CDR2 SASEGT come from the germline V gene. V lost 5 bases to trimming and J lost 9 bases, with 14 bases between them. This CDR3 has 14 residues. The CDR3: CASSSTQEASPLHF. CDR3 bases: TGTGCCAGCAGTTCTACCCAGGAGGCTTCACCCCTCCACTTT.

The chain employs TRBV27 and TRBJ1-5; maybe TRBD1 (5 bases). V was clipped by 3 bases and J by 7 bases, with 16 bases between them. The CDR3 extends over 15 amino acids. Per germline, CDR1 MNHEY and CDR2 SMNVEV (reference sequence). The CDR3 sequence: CASSFKGPHVQPQHF. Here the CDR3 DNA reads TGTGCCAGCAGTTTTAAGGGGCCGCACGTACAGCCCCAGCATTTT.

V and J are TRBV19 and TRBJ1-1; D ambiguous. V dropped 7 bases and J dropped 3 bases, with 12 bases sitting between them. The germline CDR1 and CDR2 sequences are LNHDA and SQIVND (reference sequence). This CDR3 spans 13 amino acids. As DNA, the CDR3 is TGTGCCAGTAAGCAGGTGGTCTACACTGAAGCTTTCTTT. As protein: CASKQVVYTEAFF.

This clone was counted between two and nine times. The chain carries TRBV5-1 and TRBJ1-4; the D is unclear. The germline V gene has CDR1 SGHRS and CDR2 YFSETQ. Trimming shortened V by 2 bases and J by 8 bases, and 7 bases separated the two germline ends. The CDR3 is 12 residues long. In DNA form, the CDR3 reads TGCGCCAGCAGCTTAGACGGGGAAAAACTGTTTTTT. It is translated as CASSLDGEKLFF.

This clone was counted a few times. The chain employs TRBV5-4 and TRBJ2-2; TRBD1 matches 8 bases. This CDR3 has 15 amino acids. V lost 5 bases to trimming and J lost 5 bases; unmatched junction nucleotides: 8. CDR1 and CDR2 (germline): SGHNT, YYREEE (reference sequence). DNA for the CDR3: TGTGCCAGCAGTCCTGGACAGGGCAGGACCGGGGAGCTGTTTTTT. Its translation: CASSPGQGRTGELFF.

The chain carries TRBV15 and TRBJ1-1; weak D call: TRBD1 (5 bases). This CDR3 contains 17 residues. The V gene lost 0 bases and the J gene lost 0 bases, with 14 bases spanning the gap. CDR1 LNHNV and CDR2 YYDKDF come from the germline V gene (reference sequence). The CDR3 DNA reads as TGTGCCACCAGCAGAGATGACCCACAGGCCATGAACACTGAAGCTTTCTTT. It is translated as CATSRDDPQAMNTEAFF.

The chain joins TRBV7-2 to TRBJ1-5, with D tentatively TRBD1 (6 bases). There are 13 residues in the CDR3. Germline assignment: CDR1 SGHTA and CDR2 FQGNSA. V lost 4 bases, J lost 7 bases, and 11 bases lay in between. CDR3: CASSSRGEQPQHF. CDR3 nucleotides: TGTGCCAGCAGCTCCAGGGGTGAACAGCCCCAGCATTTT.

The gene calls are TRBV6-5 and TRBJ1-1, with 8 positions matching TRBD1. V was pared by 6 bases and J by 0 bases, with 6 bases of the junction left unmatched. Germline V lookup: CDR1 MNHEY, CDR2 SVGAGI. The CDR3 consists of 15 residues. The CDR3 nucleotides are TGTGCCAGCAGCCACCAGGGGGCTATGAACACTGAAGCTTTCTTT. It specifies CASSHQGAMNTEAFF.

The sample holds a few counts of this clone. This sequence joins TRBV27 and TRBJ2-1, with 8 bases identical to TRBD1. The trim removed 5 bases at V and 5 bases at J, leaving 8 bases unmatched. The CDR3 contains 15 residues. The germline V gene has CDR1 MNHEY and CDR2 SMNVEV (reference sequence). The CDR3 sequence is CASSPRTGTDNEQFF. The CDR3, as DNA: TGTGCCAGCAGTCCTCGGACAGGGACGGACAATGAGCAGTTCTTC.

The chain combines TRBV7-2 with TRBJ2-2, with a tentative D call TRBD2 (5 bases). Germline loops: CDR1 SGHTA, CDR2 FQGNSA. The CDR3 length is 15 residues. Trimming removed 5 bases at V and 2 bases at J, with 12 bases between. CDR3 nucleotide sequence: TGTGCCAGCAGCCCAGAGAGGGCCAACACCGGGGAGCTGTTTTTT. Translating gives CASSPERANTGELFF.